Listed here are 26 T cell receptor beta chains from one sample, sequenced in a study of tumor and adjacent non-tumor tissue in lung cancer. A modified ARM-PCR protocol with three rounds of nested PCR amplified TCRbeta. TCRdb reanalysed the multiplex PCR reads using MiXCR and keeps one entry per CDR3 protein. The repertoire holds approximately 65,000 distinct CDR3 sequences, with almost 60% as singletons. RNA was extracted from bulk tissue without any cell sorting. Source material: lung tumor tissue. The receptors stem from a man in his fifties with non-small cell lung cancer.

This chain uses TRBV11-2 with TRBJ2-1, with D possibly matching TRBD2 (6 bases). Germline V CDR1 and CDR2: SGHAT, FQNNGV. The CDR3 runs to 12 residues. The chain's CDR3 is CASGQESGKQFF. Here the CDR3 DNA reads TGTGCTAGCGGCCAGGAGAGTGGAAAGCAGTTCTTC.

As to this clonotype: It may be a read error: a sequence one base away is much more abundant. The chain uses TRBV18 and TRBJ2-7; D is unresolved. The CDR3 runs 13 residues. From germline, CDR1 is KGHSH and CDR2 LQKENI. Here the CDR3 reads CASTPFPPYEQYF. The CDR3 bases are TGTGCCAGCACACCTTTTCCGCCCTACGAGCAGTACTTC. The full variable domain, in which reference TRBV18 and TRBJ2-7 provide the parts outside the CDR3, is NAGVMQNPRHLVRRRGQEARLRCSPMKGHSHVYWYRQLPEEGLKFMVYLQKENIIDESGMPKERFSAEFPKEGPSILRIQQVVRGDSAAYFCASTPFPPYEQYFGPGTRLTVT.

In regard to this clonotype: Germline and junction disagree at one end, which may indicate a read error. J is TRBJ2-3 and V is TRBV11-3; 11 positions agree with TRBD2. Looked up from germline, CDR1 is SGHNT and CDR2 is YENEEA. The CDR3 consists of 16 residues. CDR3 in DNA: TGTGCCGGCAGCCCAGGGACTAGCGGATTTGCAGATACGCAGTATTTC. It encodes CAGSPGTSGFADTQYF.

This clonotype came up a few times. The chain combines TRBV5-4 with TRBJ2-3; 7 bases agree with TRBD2. Germline V CDR1 and CDR2: SGHNT, YYREEE (reference sequence). Trimming removed 5 bases from V and 3 bases from J; junction bases left unmatched: 6. This CDR3 contains 14 residues. In nucleotides, the CDR3 is TGTGCCAGCAGGGGACTATCGGGAACAGATACGCAGTATTTT. This codes for CASRGLSGTDTQYF.

This clonotype appeared many times. The chain has TRBV11-2 and TRBJ2-7; D is unclear. The CDR3 totals 16 residues. The V and J ends lost 5 bases and 0 bases respectively, with 17 bases between them. From germline, CDR1 is SGHAT and CDR2 FQNNGV. For the CDR3, the DNA is TGTGCCAGCAGCCATCCAAAATACCTCCACTCCTACGAGCAGTACTTC. It yields the protein CASSHPKYLHSYEQYF.

Comments on this clonotype: This may come from a read error, since a much larger clone is one base off. This chain joins TRBV12-3 or TRBV12-4 and TRBJ2-5; tentatively, D is TRBD1 (6 bases). The CDR3 is 13 amino acids. The CDR3 DNA sequence: TGTACCAGCAGTCGGACAGATACCGGGGCCCAGTACTTC. It specifies CTSSRTDTGAQYF.

This clonotype was counted only a few times. The rearrangement joins TRBV6-4 to TRBJ2-1; 7 nucleotides agree with TRBD1. Germline assignment: CDR1 MRHNA and CDR2 SNTAGT. The CDR3 spans 16 residues. Trimming removed 0 bases from V and 4 bases from J; junction bases left unmatched: 6. CDR3 region: CASSDSSRDSYNEQFF. The CDR3 DNA is TGTGCCAGCAGTGACTCGTCCCGGGACAGTTACAATGAGCAGTTCTTC.

Points on this clonotype: This clone may be a read error of a much larger clone one base away. The CDR3 DNA is TGTGTCAGCAGCTCACAGGGGTACGAGCAGTACTTC. It translates to CVSSSQGYEQYF. The gene calls are TRBV7-9 and TRBJ2-7; the match to TRBD1 covers 7 bases. Germline CDR1 reads SEHNR; CDR2 reads FQNEAQ (reference sequence). The CDR3 has 12 amino acids.

This clonotype was recorded a few times. An end of the junction differs from the germline gene, which may be a read error. The genes are TRBV4-1 and TRBJ2-3, with D possibly matching TRBD2 (5 bases). CDR1 is MGHRA and CDR2 is YSYEKL in the germline V gene. The CDR3 has 15 amino acids. For the CDR3, the DNA is TGCACCAGCAGCCGTCAGGCGGGTAGCCTAGATACGCAGTATTTT. This encodes CTSSRQAGSLDTQYF.

With respect to this clonotype: One junction end does not reproduce the germline sequence, and a read error may be involved. The chain employs TRBV12-3 or TRBV12-4 and TRBJ1-1, with no clear D. The CDR3 runs 15 residues. CDR3 DNA: TGTGCCAGCAGTTTCCGCCGGAAAATGAACAGTGAAGCTTTCTTT. Translating gives CASSFRRKMNSEAFF.

In the case of this clonotype: A read error may be the cause here, since a much bigger clone is one base away. The chain employs TRBV29-1 and TRBJ1-5; 7 nucleotides line up with TRBD1. CDR3 length: 14 amino acids. Germline CDR1 is SQVTM and CDR2 is ANQGSEA. This CDR3 is CCVGQVYSNQPQHF. DNA for the CDR3: TGCTGCGTCGGACAGGTGTATAGCAATCAGCCCCAGCATTTT.

Turning to this clonotype: Mismatch with germline at one junction end may stem from a read error. V and J are TRBV4-2 and TRBJ2-2; D tentatively fits TRBD1 or TRBD2 (5 bases each). The CDR3 spans 16 residues. The V gene's germline CDR1 is LGHNA and CDR2 YNFKEQ. The CDR3 DNA sequence: TGTGCCAGCAGCCAAGCTTCCAGGGCGAACACCGGGGAGCTGCTTTTT. Translated: CASSQASRANTGELLF.

A word on this clonotype: As the CDR3 is not closed by the conserved phenylalanine or tryptophan, this likely results from a read error. V is TRBV6-5 and J is TRBJ2-7; 7 bases are shared with TRBD1. Germline-derived CDR1 and CDR2 are MNHEY and SVGAGI. With V trimmed by 8 bases and J by 4 bases, 14 bases remained unmatched. This CDR3 has 15 amino acids. The CDR3 spells CASGSLGTVSYEQYI. The CDR3 coding sequence is TGTGCCAGCGGGTCCCTCGGGACAGTCTCATACGAGCAGTACATC.

Concerning this clonotype itself: One junction end does not reproduce the germline sequence, and a read error may be involved. The J gene is TRBJ2-5, the V gene TRBV5-1; TRBD2 matches at 10 bases. The CDR3 runs 16 residues. Germline CDR1 SGHRS, CDR2 YFSETQ. In nucleotides, the CDR3 is TGCGCCAGAAGCTGTCAGACTAGCGGGCCCCAAGAGACCCAGTACTTC. Translated, it gives CARSCQTSGPQETQYF. Drawing the rest from reference TRBV5-1 and TRBJ2-5, the complete variable domain is KAGVTQTPRYLIKTRGQQVTLSCSPISGHRSVSWYQQTPGQGLQFLFEYFSETQRNKGNFPGRFSGRQFSNSRSEMNVSTLELGDSALYLCARSCQTSGPQETQYFGPGTRLLVL.

The chain combines TRBV7-9 with TRBJ2-5; 7 nucleotides match TRBD2. The junction had 7 bases not matched to a gene; V was cut back by 1 base and J by 5 bases. The germline CDR1 and CDR2 sequences are SEHNR and FQNEAQ (reference sequence). The CDR3 has 15 amino acids. In nucleotides, the CDR3 is TGTGCCAGCAGCTTAGGCGCGGGAGAAAGGGAGACCCAGTACTTC. This encodes CASSLGAGERETQYF. Based on the CDR3 plus reference TRBV7-9 and TRBJ2-5, the full variable domain is DTGVSQNPRHKITKRGQNVTFRCDPISEHNRLYWYRQTLGQGPEFLTYFQNEAQLEKSRLLSDRFSAERPKGSFSTLEIQRTEQGDSAMYLCASSLGAGERETQYFGPGTRLLVL.

This clonotype was seen many times. The chain carries TRBV29-1 and TRBJ2-7; D is possibly TRBD2 (5 bases). Trimming removed 5 bases from V and 3 bases from J, with 8 bases in between. The CDR3 length is 11 residues. The germline gives CDR1 SQVTM, CDR2 ANQGSEA. The CDR3, as DNA: TGCAGCGTTTACCGGGACTACGAGCAGTACTTC. This translates into CSVYRDYEQYF.

Comment on this clonotype: A much larger clonotype is one base distant, so this may be a read error. The chain uses TRBV12-3 or TRBV12-4 and TRBJ2-7; D might be TRBD2 (6 bases). The CDR3 has 16 residues. CDR3 in DNA: TGTGCCGGCAGTCCCCAGGGACTGCTTAATTCCTACGAGCAGTACTTC. Encoded protein: CAGSPQGLLNSYEQYF.

There are a few counts of this clonotype. The V call is TRBV20-1, the J call TRBJ1-1; 10 bases agree with TRBD1. Losses at the gene ends were 5 bases for V and 5 bases for J; bases not matched to a gene: 11. This CDR3 is 15 amino acids long. Germline V gene sequence: CDR1 DFQATT, CDR2 SNEGSKA (reference sequence). CDR3 loop: CSARNRDRGTTEAFF. The CDR3 coding sequence is TGCAGTGCTCGGAACCGGGACAGGGGAACGACTGAAGCTTTCTTT.

This clonotype was observed once. This chain joins TRBV6-1 and TRBJ1-6; D is possibly TRBD1 (6 bases). The V end lost 1 base, the J end lost 10 bases, and 17 bases lay between the germline ends. Germline values: CDR1 MNHNS, CDR2 SASEGT. The CDR3 has 16 amino acids. The CDR3 nucleotides read TGTGCCAGCAGTGAAGACCACAGGGTAGCCAAATCACCCCTCCACTTT. This sequence encodes CASSEDHRVAKSPLHF.

Many counts were recorded for this clonotype. The chain is built from TRBV29-1 and TRBJ2-3, with a possible D match to TRBD2 (5 bases). Between the trimmed V and J ends, which lost 7 bases and 2 bases, there was a span of 10 bases. CDR1 SQVTM and CDR2 ANQGSEA come from the germline V gene. CDR3 length equals 12 residues. The CDR3 sequence: CSALRDTDTQYF. The CDR3 nucleotides read TGCAGCGCGCTACGGGACACAGATACGCAGTATTTT.

Points on this clonotype: At one end, the junction sequence differs from germline, possibly due to a read error. The rearrangement joins TRBV6-1 to TRBJ2-7, with TRBD2 matching 10 bases. CDR1 and CDR2 (germline): MNHNS, SASEGT. The CDR3 is 16 residues long. The CDR3 DNA reads as TGTGCCAGCGGTGACCGACTAGCGGGCCATTACTGCGAGCAGTACTTC. It codes for CASGDRLAGHYCEQYF.

This clonotype was detected once. Germline is not matched at one junction end, which may reflect a read error. The chain is built from TRBV12-3 or TRBV12-4 and TRBJ1-5, with 9 bases fitting TRBD1. The CDR3 consists of 14 residues. CDR3 nucleotide sequence: TGTGTCAGCAGTCACGGGACAGGGATCCAGCCCCAGCATTTT. Its protein product is CVSSHGTGIQPQHF.

J is TRBJ2-7 and V is TRBV20-1; weak D call: TRBD2 (5 bases). With 6 bases removed from V and 2 bases from J, the gap between germline ends came to 17 bases. Germline loops: CDR1 DFQATT, CDR2 SNEGSKA (reference sequence). The CDR3 loop spans 14 amino acids. CDR3 amino acids: CSAADLANTYEQYF. CDR3 coding DNA: TGCAGTGCCGCTGACTTAGCGAACACCTACGAGCAGTACTTC.

V is TRBV30 and J is TRBJ2-7; unclear D gene. Germline-derived CDR1 and CDR2 are GTSNPN and SVGIG (reference sequence). The CDR3 has 13 residues. Deletions cut 0 bases from V and 7 bases from J, with 13 bases between. As DNA, the CDR3 is TGTGCCTGGAGTGTAGGGTGGTTGAGGGAGCAGTACTTC. This translates into CAWSVGWLREQYF.

With respect to this clonotype: A clone one base away is much larger, so this may be a read error. This sequence joins TRBV6-6 and TRBJ2-5; a possible D gene is TRBD1 (5 bases). CDR3 length: 14 residues. Per the germline V gene, CDR1 is MNHNY and CDR2 is SVGAGI (reference sequence). The CDR3: CVSSFRAKQETQYF. In DNA, the CDR3 is TGTGTCAGCAGTTTCAGGGCGAAACAAGAGACCCAGTACTTC.

On this clonotype itself: With a much larger clone just one base away, this may be a read error. The gene calls are TRBV6-6 and TRBJ1-2; D remains ambiguous. With 2 bases removed from V and 1 base from J, the gap between germline ends came to 17 bases. The CDR3 contains 17 residues. Germline lookup yields CDR1 MNHNY and CDR2 SVGAGI (reference sequence). CDR3 sequence reads: CASSYPPGLKGNYGYTF. CDR3 DNA: TGTGCCAGCAGTTACCCCCCGGGCCTAAAGGGTAACTATGGCTACACCTTC.